A selection of T cell receptor beta chains follows, all from one sample in a study of T cells in localized non-small cell lung cancer. Assay used: immunoSEQ multiplex PCR; TCRdb lists only in-frame clones, some missing. The sample holds 130,000 or so clones, roughly nine tenths seen once. Sequencing was performed on peripheral blood, taken before any cancer treatment. These receptor sequences come from a female donor older than 55 with stage I lung adenocarcinoma. Both conserved end residues are part of each CDR3. Each record gives: clone size, J gene, D gene, V gene, CDR3 protein, CDR3 DNA. The D gene is left open where the match is weak. Clone size is given for some rows only: seen once, a few or many times, or a class if the clone is expanded.

- | TRBJ2-4 | - | TRBV18 | CASSPSEENIQYF | TGTGCCAGCTCCCCCAGTGAGGAAAACATTCAGTACTTC
once | TRBJ2-7 | - | TRBV7-6 | CASSLARSYEQYF | TGTGCCAGCAGCTTAGCCAGGTCCTACGAGCAGTACTTC
- | TRBJ1-1 | - | TRBV18 | CASSGYTEAFF | TGTGCCAGCTCGGGGTACACTGAAGCTTTCTTT
- | TRBJ2-7 | TRBD1 | TRBV6-1 | CASRRQGEPKEQYF | TGTGCCAGCAGACGACAGGGGGAGCCGAAGGAGCAGTACTTC
- | TRBJ1-1 | - | TRBV6-6 | CASSYPQLPAFF | TGTGCCAGCAGTTACCCACAGTTACCGGCTTTCTTT
- | TRBJ2-1 | TRBD2 | TRBV19 | CASISGRVGNEQFF | TGTGCCAGTATTAGCGGGAGGGTTGGGAATGAGCAGTTCTTC
- | TRBJ2-3 | TRBD2 | TRBV25-1 | CASSIQGGRTDTQYF | TGTGCCAGCAGCATCCAGGGAGGGAGAACAGATACGCAGTATTTT
- | TRBJ2-7 | - | TRBV19 | CASSTIGTYEQYF | TGTGCCAGTAGTACCATCGGGACCTACGAGCAGTACTTC
- | TRBJ2-7 | - | TRBV6-1 | CASSAAVTYEQYF | TGTGCCAGCAGTGCCGCGGTTACCTACGAGCAGTACTTC
few | TRBJ2-3 | - | TRBV4-2 | CASSSAGIPGDTQYF | TGTGCCAGCAGTTCCGCGGGGATCCCCGGGGATACGCAGTATTTT
- | TRBJ1-4 | TRBD1 | TRBV5-4 | CASSGPGQNNEKLFF | TGTGCCAGCAGCGGTCCGGGACAGAATAATGAAAAACTGTTTTTT
- | TRBJ2-1 | TRBD1 | TRBV2 | CASLESGGYNEQFF | TGTGCCAGCCTGGAGTCAGGGGGCTACAATGAGCAGTTCTTC
- | TRBJ2-5 | - | TRBV7-9 | CASSPAGFETQYF | TGTGCCAGCAGCCCCGCCGGGTTTGAGACCCAGTACTTC
- | TRBJ2-3 | - | TRBV5-4 | CASSWGGSDTQYF | TGTGCCAGCAGCTGGGGGGGCTCAGATACGCAGTATTTT
- | TRBJ1-2 | TRBD1 | TRBV5-1 | CASSPRDSNYGYTF | TGCGCCAGCAGCCCCCGGGACAGCAACTATGGCTACACCTTC
once | TRBJ2-7 | TRBD2 | TRBV5-1 | CASSLGSSGSGEQYF | TGCGCCAGCAGCTTGGGGTCTAGCGGGAGTGGCGAGCAGTACTTC
- | TRBJ2-7 | TRBD2 | TRBV2 | CARGLAGTEQYF | TGTGCCAGAGGACTAGCGGGAACCGAGCAGTACTTC
- | TRBJ2-2 | - | TRBV4-2 | CASSQERLNTGELFF | TGTGCCAGCAGCCAAGAAAGGTTGAACACCGGGGAGCTGTTTTTT
- | TRBJ2-3 | TRBD2 | TRBV7-2 | CASSFGLAGSDTQYF | TGTGCCAGCAGCTTTGGGCTAGCGGGGTCAGATACGCAGTATTTT
- | TRBJ2-2 | - | TRBV30 | CAWTRSFSGELFF | TGTGCCTGGACGCGTAGTTTTTCCGGGGAGCTGTTTTTT
- | TRBJ2-1 | - | TRBV11-2 | CASSLDMWFRNEQFF | TGTGCCAGCAGCTTAGACATGTGGTTCAGGAATGAGCAGTTCTTC
- | TRBJ1-4 | - | TRBV29-1 | CSVEAGVGEKLFF | TGCAGCGTTGAAGCAGGGGTGGGTGAAAAACTGTTTTTT
medium-sized | TRBJ2-2 | - | TRBV28 | CASSLLLEGTGELFF | TGTGCCAGCAGTTTATTGCTGGAGGGGACCGGGGAGCTGTTTTTT
- | TRBJ2-7 | TRBD1 | TRBV7-9 | CASSSWTGADEQYF | TGTGCCAGCAGTTCCTGGACAGGGGCAGACGAGCAGTACTTC
- | TRBJ2-3 | - | TRBV5-4 | CASSLKTTDTQYF | TGTGCCAGCAGCTTAAAGACCACAGATACGCAGTATTTT
- | TRBJ2-2 | TRBD1 | TRBV5-6 | CASSQTSTGAKTGELFF | TGTGCCAGCAGCCAAACCTCGACAGGGGCCAAGACCGGGGAGCTGTTTTTT
- | TRBJ2-7 | - | TRBV30 | CAWSEVSSYEQYF | TGTGCCTGGAGTGAAGTGTCCTCCTACGAGCAGTACTTC
few | TRBJ2-5 | - | TRBV5-5 | CASSSPSQETQYF | TGTGCCAGCAGCTCACCCAGCCAAGAGACCCAGTACTTC